These 23 T cell receptor beta chains share one sample of origin, sequenced in a study of T-cell memory formation after mild COVID-19 (dated by TCRdb to 2020 to 2022). Libraries were constructed by 5' RACE. The sample was run on an Illumina NovaSeq 6000. Starting from the raw public reads, TCRdb applied fastp trimming at Q25, assembled clones with MiXCR and retained in-frame beta chains. Rows matching on CDR3 protein sequence are summarized as one entry with the most common DNA and genes. The sample has about 350,000 distinct CDR3 sequences on record, roughly 15% of them singletons. Together, the top ten hold 22% of the sample. Sequenced: PBMCs or a T cell subset sorted from them (not recorded which). The receptors were sampled from a young man who had mild COVID-19 (a few samples of this study predate the infection). The sample titles of this study are shuffled in the database, so cell type and time point are left out; the donor was told from shared clones.

The chain links TRBV12-3 or TRBV12-4 to TRBJ2-3, with 10 bases lining up with TRBD2. V lost 4 bases to trimming and J lost 6 bases; unmatched junction nucleotides: 7. The length of the CDR3 is 15 residues. The chain's CDR3 is CASSYPSGGLDTQYF. CDR3 in DNA: TGTGCCAGCAGTTATCCTAGCGGGGGTTTGGATACGCAGTATTTT.

This clonotype was seen a few times. The chain has TRBV4-2 and TRBJ2-1; 10 bases line up with TRBD2. V lost 3 bases and J lost 5; bases outside the gene matches: 10. CDR3 length equals 17 residues. Germline V gene sequence: CDR1 LGHNA, CDR2 YNFKEQ. The CDR3 nucleotides are TGTGCCAGCAGCCATTCCTTAGCGGGGGGACCCAACAATGAGCAGTTCTTC. Amino acid sequence: CASSHSLAGGPNNEQFF.

J is TRBJ2-5 and V is TRBV20-1; 9 positions agree with TRBD1. The CDR3 consists of 14 residues. Germline CDR1 reads DFQATT; CDR2 reads SNEGSKA (reference sequence). V lost 5 bases and J lost 4; bases outside the gene matches: 8. CDR3 DNA sequence: TGCAGTGCTGAGGGAGGGACAGGGCGAGAGACCCAGTACTTC. Protein: CSAEGGTGRETQYF.

This rearrangement joins TRBV20-1 to TRBJ1-5; TRBD1 is a possible D gene (5 bases). CDR3 length: 17 residues. Germline CDR1 and CDR2: DFQATT and SNEGSKA (reference sequence). Here the CDR3 reads CRSDVRDVDIGNQPQHF. For the CDR3, the DNA is TGCAGGAGTGATGTCAGGGATGTCGATATAGGCAATCAGCCCCAGCATTTT.

This chain joins TRBV18 and TRBJ2-3; D may be TRBD1 (6 bases). The CDR3 has 16 residues. V lost 3 bases and J lost 2, with 15 bases in between. Germline CDR1 and CDR2: KGHSH and LQKENI. The CDR3 DNA reads TGTGCCAGCTCACCCTTTCGGACAGAACCCACAGATACGCAGTATTTT. Protein: CASSPFRTEPTDTQYF.

This clonotype has a handful of counts. The chain couples TRBV7-9 to TRBJ1-2, with TRBD1 identical over 9 bases. The CDR3 runs to 14 residues. Trimming cost V 6 bases and J 8 bases; bases outside gene matches: 10. Per the germline V gene, CDR1 is SEHNR and CDR2 is FQNEAQ (reference sequence). Here the CDR3 reads CASSPGQGTGGYTF. The CDR3 nucleotides read TGTGCCAGCAGTCCCGGACAGGGGACTGGAGGCTACACCTTC.

The rearrangement links TRBV12-3 or TRBV12-4 to TRBJ1-5; possible D gene TRBD1, 6 bases. This CDR3 has 14 residues. V lost 5 bases, J lost 6 bases, and 14 bases lay in between. CDR3 residues: CASSPSTGVQPQHF. The CDR3 nucleotides read TGTGCCAGCAGTCCATCGACAGGAGTTCAGCCCCAGCATTTT.

The chain links TRBV7-2 to TRBJ2-7; 8 nucleotides agree with TRBD2. The J segment lost 2 bases and the V segment lost 1 base, leaving 4 bases of the junction unmatched. The CDR3 extends over 15 amino acids. CDR1 is SGHTA, CDR2 FQGNSA, per germline. CDR3 region: CASSLVRGGPYEQYF. CDR3 in DNA: TGTGCCAGCAGCTTAGTTCGCGGGGGGCCCTACGAGCAGTACTTC.

CDR3 region: CASSLLALGVEAFF. CDR3 in DNA: TGTGCCAGCAGCTTGCTGGCCCTGGGGGTTGAAGCTTTCTTT. The chain couples TRBV5-6 to TRBJ1-1, with D possibly TRBD1 on 5 matching bases. Trimming removed 1 base from V and 7 bases from J, with 14 bases in between. Germline V lookup: CDR1 SGHDT, CDR2 YYEEEE. The CDR3 runs to 14 residues.

This clonotype occurred a few times. The chain couples TRBV7-3 to TRBJ2-3, with 8 bases aligning to TRBD2. CDR3 length equals 17 residues. The V gene's germline CDR1 is SGHTA and CDR2 FQGTGA. J lost 5 bases, V lost 1 base, and 11 bases had no gene match. The CDR3 nucleotides are TGTGCCAGCAGCTTAAAAGGAGTAGCGGGGCGGGGAGATACGCAGTATTTT. Its translation: CASSLKGVAGRGDTQYF.

The chain combines TRBV7-2 with TRBJ2-1; the D is unclear. V shed 1 base and J shed 7 bases, with 5 bases lying between them. There are 12 residues in the CDR3. CDR1 and CDR2 from the germline V gene are SGHTA and FQGNSA. The CDR3 DNA sequence: TGTGCCAGCAGCTTAGACTGGAATGAGCAGTTCTTC. Protein: CASSLDWNEQFF. Supplemented by reference TRBV7-2 and TRBJ2-1, the full variable domain reads GAGVSQSPSNKVTEKGKDVELRCDPISGHTALYWYRQSLGQGLEFLIYFQGNSAPDKSGLPSDRFSAERTGGSVSTLTIQRTQQEDSAVYLCASSLDWNEQFFGPGTRLTVL.

This clonotype has just a few counts. The chain is built from TRBV7-9 and TRBJ2-5; no definite D call. The ends were cut back, 5 bases at V and 1 base at J, with 11 bases in the middle. This CDR3 is 14 amino acids long. The germline CDR1 and CDR2 sequences are SEHNR and FQNEAQ (reference sequence). The CDR3 is CASSPPDPQETQYF. The CDR3 nucleotides read TGTGCCAGCAGCCCTCCGGATCCCCAAGAGACCCAGTACTTC.

The chain has TRBV5-1 and TRBJ1-2; D perhaps matches TRBD1 (5 bases). Between the trimmed V and J ends, which lost 4 bases and 3 bases, there was a span of 16 bases. The CDR3 is 15 amino acids. Germline V gene sequence: CDR1 SGHRS, CDR2 YFSETQ. The CDR3 DNA sequence: TGCGCCAGCAGCCTAGGGACGGCAGATCACTATGGCTACACCTTC. The encoded protein is CASSLGTADHYGYTF.

The V and J genes are TRBV6-6 and TRBJ2-7; 8 bases agree with TRBD2. Per the germline V gene, CDR1 is MNHNY and CDR2 is SVGAGI (reference sequence). The length of the CDR3 is 14 residues. Trimming at V came to 7 bases and at J to 5 bases, leaving 10 bases not matched to a gene. CDR3 amino acids: CASTFSGDGDEQYF. CDR3 DNA: TGTGCCAGCACTTTTAGCGGGGACGGGGACGAGCAGTACTTC.

The chain couples TRBV5-1 to TRBJ2-1; 8 bases fit TRBD2. Per germline, CDR1 SGHRS and CDR2 YFSETQ. This CDR3 is built from 15 residues. V shed 2 bases and J 6 bases; nucleotides not matched to a gene: 7. The DNA for the CDR3 is TGCGCCAGCAGCTTCTCCGGGGGGGCATTCAATGAGCAGTTCTTC. This translates into CASSFSGGAFNEQFF.

This clonotype was seen ten or more times. The chain has TRBV20-1 and TRBJ2-6; D gene uncertain. The CDR3 contains 14 residues. V shed 3 bases and J shed 2 bases, with 8 bases lying between them. Germline V CDR1 and CDR2: DFQATT, SNEGSKA (reference sequence). In DNA, the CDR3 is TGCAGTGCTAGTTGGGTCCCTGGGGCCAACGTCCTGACTTTC. Translating gives CSASWVPGANVLTF.

This clonotype was picked up one time. This rearrangement joins TRBV12-3 or TRBV12-4 to TRBJ1-5, with D possibly matching TRBD1 (5 bases). V was shortened by 7 bases and J by 3 bases, with 10 bases between the two germline ends. CDR3 length: 13 amino acids. CDR3 DNA: TGTGCCAGCACCCAGGGTCCCAATCAGCCCCAGCATTTT. Translating gives CASTQGPNQPQHF.

The rearrangement joins TRBV7-9 to TRBJ2-3; D remains unclear. Germline V gives CDR1 SEHNR, CDR2 FQNEAQ (reference sequence). The CDR3 is 13 residues long. Trimming removed 5 bases at V and 2 bases at J, with 8 bases between. CDR3 DNA: TGTGCCAGCAGCCCCAAGACCACAGATACGCAGTATTTT. As protein: CASSPKTTDTQYF.

V usage is TRBV6-2 or TRBV6-3 and J usage is TRBJ1-2; D ambiguous. The CDR3 consists of 14 residues. Germline CDR1 and CDR2: MNHEY and SVGEGT. The germline V and J ends were trimmed by 0 bases and 2 bases, with 7 bases remaining between them. The CDR3 here is CASSYSSVNYGYTF. Written as DNA, the CDR3 is TGTGCCAGCAGTTACTCGTCAGTCAACTATGGCTACACCTTC.

This clonotype came up a few times. The chain combines TRBV5-1 with TRBJ2-5; no reliable D call. V was clipped by 4 bases and J by 0 bases, with 10 bases between them. This CDR3 has 14 amino acids. CDR1 SGHRS and CDR2 YFSETQ come from the germline V gene. The CDR3, as DNA: TGCGCCAGCAGCAATACAGCGTACCAAGAGACCCAGTACTTC. This codes for CASSNTAYQETQYF.

The V and J genes are TRBV7-3 and TRBJ2-2; 8 bases match TRBD2. Germline loops: CDR1 SGHTA, CDR2 FQGTGA. The CDR3 contains 15 residues. Germline trimming cut 5 bases from V and 6 bases from J; bases unmatched to any gene: 8. CDR3 DNA sequence: TGTGCCAGCAGCCGTTCGGGGGGGGGCTCCGGGGAGCTGTTTTTT. Translation gives CASSRSGGGSGELFF.

The sample holds a few counts of this clonotype. The J gene is TRBJ2-4, the V gene TRBV19, with 7 bases fitting TRBD2. Unmatched junction bases numbered 4, after V lost 4 bases and J lost 1 base. This CDR3 is built from 15 residues. CDR1 is LNHDA and CDR2 is SQIVND in the germline V gene (reference sequence). CDR3 amino acids: CASSTGGAAKNIQYF. The CDR3, as DNA: TGTGCCAGTAGTACGGGGGGAGCGGCCAAAAACATTCAGTACTTC. Variable domain in full (rest from reference TRBV19 and TRBJ2-4): DGGITQSPKYLFRKEGQNVTLSCEQNLNHDAMYWYRQDPGQGLRLIYYSQIVNDFQKGDIAEGYSVSREKKESFPLTVTSAQKNPTAFYLCASSTGGAAKNIQYFGAGTRLSVL.

The V and J genes are TRBV5-1 and TRBJ2-2; the D gene could be TRBD1 or TRBD2 (5 bases each). The CDR3 is 16 amino acids. V lost 4 bases and J lost 1, with 14 bases in between. Looked up from germline, CDR1 is SGHRS and CDR2 is YFSETQ. Here the CDR3 reads CASSHTGTRNTGELFF. The CDR3 DNA reads TGCGCCAGCAGCCACACCGGGACGAGGAACACCGGGGAGCTGTTTTTT.